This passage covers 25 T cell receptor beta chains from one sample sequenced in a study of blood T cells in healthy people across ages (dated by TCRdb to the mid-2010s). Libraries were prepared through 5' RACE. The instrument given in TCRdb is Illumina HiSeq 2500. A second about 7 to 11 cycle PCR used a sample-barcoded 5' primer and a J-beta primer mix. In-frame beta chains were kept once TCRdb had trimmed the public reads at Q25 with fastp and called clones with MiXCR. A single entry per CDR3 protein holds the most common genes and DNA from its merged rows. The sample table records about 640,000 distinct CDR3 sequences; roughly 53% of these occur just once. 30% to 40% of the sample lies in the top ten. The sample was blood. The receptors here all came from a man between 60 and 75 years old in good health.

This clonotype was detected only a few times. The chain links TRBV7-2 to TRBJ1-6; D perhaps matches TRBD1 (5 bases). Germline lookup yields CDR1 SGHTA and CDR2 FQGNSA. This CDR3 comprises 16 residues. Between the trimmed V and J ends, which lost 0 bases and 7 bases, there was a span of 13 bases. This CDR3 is CASSLATGRLNSPLHF. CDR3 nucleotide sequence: TGTGCCAGCAGCTTAGCCACGGGACGGTTAAATTCACCCCTCCACTTT.

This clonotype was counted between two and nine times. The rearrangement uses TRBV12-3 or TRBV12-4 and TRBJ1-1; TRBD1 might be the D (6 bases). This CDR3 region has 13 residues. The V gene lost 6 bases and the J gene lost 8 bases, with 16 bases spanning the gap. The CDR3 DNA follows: TGTGCCAGCAGCTTTAGAAGGACAGACGAAGCTTTCTTT. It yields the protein CASSFRRTDEAFF.

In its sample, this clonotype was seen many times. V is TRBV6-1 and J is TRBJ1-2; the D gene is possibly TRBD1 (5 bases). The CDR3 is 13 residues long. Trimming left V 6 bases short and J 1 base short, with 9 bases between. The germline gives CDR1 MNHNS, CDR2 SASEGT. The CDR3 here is CASSAGVNYGYTF. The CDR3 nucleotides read TGTGCCAGCAGCGCGGGGGTTAACTATGGCTACACCTTC.

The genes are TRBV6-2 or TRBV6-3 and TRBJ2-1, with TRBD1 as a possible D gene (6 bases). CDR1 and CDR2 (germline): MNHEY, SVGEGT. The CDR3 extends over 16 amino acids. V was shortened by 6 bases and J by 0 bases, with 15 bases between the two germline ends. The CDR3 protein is CASSAYRAISYNEQFF. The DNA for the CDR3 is TGTGCCAGCAGCGCGTACAGGGCCATCTCCTACAATGAGCAGTTCTTC.

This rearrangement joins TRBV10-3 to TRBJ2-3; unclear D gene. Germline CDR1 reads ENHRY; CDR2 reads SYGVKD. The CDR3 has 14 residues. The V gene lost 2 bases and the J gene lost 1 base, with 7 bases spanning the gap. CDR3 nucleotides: TGTGCCATCAGTGAGAGGTCCCGCACAGATACGCAGTATTTT. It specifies CAISERSRTDTQYF.

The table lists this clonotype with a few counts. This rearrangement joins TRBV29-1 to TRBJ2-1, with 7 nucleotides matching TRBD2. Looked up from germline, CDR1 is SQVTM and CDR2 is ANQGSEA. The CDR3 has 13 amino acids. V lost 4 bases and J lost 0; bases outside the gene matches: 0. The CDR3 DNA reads TGCAGCGTTGGGACTAGCTCCTACAATGAGCAGTTCTTC. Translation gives CSVGTSSYNEQFF.

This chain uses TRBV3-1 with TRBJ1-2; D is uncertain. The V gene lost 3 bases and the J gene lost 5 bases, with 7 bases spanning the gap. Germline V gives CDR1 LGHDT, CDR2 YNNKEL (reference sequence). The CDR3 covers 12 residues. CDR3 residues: CASSHSAYGYTF. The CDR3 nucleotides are TGTGCCAGCAGCCATTCCGCTTATGGCTACACCTTC.

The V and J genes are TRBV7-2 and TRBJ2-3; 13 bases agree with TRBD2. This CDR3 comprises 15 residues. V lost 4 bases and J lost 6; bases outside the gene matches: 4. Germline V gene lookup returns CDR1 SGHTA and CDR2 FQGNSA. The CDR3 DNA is TGTGCCAGCAGCTCGAGGACTAGCGGGGGTGATACGCAGTATTTT. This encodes CASSSRTSGGDTQYF.

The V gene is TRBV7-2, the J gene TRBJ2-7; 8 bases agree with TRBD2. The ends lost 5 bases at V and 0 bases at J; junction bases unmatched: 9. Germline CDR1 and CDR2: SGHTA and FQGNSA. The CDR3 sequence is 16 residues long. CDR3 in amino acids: CASSVQGGGTSYEQYF. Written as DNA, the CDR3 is TGTGCCAGCAGCGTGCAGGGCGGGGGGACCTCCTACGAGCAGTACTTC.

This CDR3 reads CASSDKRGAVETQYF. The CDR3 DNA follows: TGTGCCAGCAGCGACAAGCGGGGAGCGGTGGAGACCCAGTACTTC. The genes are TRBV5-5 and TRBJ2-5, with 7 bases matching TRBD2. The germline CDR1 and CDR2 sequences are SGHKS and YYEKEE (reference sequence). With 4 bases clipped from V and 5 bases from J, the junction kept 11 bases outside the gene matches. This CDR3 spans 15 amino acids.

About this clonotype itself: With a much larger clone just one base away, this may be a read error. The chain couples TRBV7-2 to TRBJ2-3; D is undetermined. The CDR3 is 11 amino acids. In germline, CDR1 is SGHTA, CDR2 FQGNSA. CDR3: CAGSQLDTQYF. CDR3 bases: TGTGCCGGCAGCCAACTGGATACGCAGTATTTT.

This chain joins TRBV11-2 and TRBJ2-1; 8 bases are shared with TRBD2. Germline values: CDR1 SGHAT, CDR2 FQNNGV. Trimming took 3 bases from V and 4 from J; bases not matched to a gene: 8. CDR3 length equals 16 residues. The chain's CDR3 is CASSLLGAGDYNEQFF. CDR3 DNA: TGTGCCAGCAGCTTGCTCGGAGCGGGGGATTACAATGAGCAGTTCTTC.

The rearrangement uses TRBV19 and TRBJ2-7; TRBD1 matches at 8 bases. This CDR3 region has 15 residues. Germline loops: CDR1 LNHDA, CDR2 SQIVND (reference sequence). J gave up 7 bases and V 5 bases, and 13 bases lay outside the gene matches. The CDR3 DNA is TGTGCCAGTAGTCGGGGGACAGGCAGCTACAATGAGCAGTACTTC. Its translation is CASSRGTGSYNEQYF. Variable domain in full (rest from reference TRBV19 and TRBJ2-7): DGGITQSPKYLFRKEGQNVTLSCEQNLNHDAMYWYRQDPGQGLRLIYYSQIVNDFQKGDIAEGYSVSREKKESFPLTVTSAQKNPTAFYLCASSRGTGSYNEQYFGPGTRLTVT.

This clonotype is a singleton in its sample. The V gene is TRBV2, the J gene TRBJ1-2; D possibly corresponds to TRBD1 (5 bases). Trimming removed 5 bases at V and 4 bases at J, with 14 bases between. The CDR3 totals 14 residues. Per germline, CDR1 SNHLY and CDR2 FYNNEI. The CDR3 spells CASSTQGLGYGYTF. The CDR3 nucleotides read TGTGCCAGCAGTACGCAGGGACTAGGCTATGGCTACACCTTC.

The CDR3 DNA is TGTGCCAGCAGTTACTCGGCGTTGCCCAGCACAGATACGCAGTATTTT. Its protein is CASSYSALPSTDTQYF. The J gene is TRBJ2-3, the V gene TRBV6-5; D uncertain. The CDR3 runs to 16 residues. V gave up 0 bases and J gave up 0 bases, with 10 bases separating them. Germline-derived CDR1 and CDR2 are MNHEY and SVGAGI.

The CDR3 here is CASSISAGVRNEQFF. CDR3 DNA: TGTGCCAGTAGTATATCAGCGGGGGTGCGCAATGAGCAGTTCTTC. The chain couples TRBV19 to TRBJ2-1, with 8 bases that match TRBD2. The germline V gene encodes CDR1 LNHDA and CDR2 SQIVND (reference sequence). J gave up 6 bases and V 2 bases, and 6 bases lay outside the gene matches. The CDR3 is made up of 15 amino acids.

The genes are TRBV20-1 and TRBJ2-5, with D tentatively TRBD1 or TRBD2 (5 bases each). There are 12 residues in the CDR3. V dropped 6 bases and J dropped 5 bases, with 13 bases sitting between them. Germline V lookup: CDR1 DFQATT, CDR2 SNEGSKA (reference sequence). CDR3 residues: CSAPGPGETQYF. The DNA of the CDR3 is TGCAGTGCCCCGGGGCCGGGGGAGACCCAGTACTTC.

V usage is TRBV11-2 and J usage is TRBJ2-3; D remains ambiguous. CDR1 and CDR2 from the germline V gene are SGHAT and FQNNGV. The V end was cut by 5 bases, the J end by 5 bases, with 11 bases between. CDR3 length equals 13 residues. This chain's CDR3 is CASSQILVDTQYF. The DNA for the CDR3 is TGTGCCAGCAGCCAAATATTGGTAGATACGCAGTATTTT.

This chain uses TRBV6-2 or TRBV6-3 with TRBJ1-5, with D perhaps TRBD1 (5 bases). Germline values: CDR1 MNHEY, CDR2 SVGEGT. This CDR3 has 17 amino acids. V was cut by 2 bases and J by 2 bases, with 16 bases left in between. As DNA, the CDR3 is TGTGCCAGCAGTTACCAGACTGGGGCCGGAGGCAATCAGCCCCAGCATTTT. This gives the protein CASSYQTGAGGNQPQHF.

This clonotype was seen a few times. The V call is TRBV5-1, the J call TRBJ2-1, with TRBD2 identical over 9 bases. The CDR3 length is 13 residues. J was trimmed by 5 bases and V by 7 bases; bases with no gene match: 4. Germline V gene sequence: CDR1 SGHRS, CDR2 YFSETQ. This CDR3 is CASGRGGDNEQFF. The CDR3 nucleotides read TGCGCCAGCGGGCGGGGGGGCGACAATGAGCAGTTCTTC.

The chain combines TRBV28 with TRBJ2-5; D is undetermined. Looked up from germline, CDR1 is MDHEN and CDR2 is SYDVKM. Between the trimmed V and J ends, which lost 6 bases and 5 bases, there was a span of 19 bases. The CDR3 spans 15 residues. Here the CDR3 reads CASSPPRVLGETQYF. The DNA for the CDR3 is TGTGCCAGCAGCCCCCCTCGGGTTTTGGGCGAGACCCAGTACTTC.

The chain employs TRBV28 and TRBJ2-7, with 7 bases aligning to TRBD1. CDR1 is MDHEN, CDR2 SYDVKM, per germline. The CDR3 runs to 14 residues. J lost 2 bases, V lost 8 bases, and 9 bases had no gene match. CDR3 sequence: CASATGTAPYEQYF. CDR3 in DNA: TGTGCCAGCGCCACGGGGACAGCCCCCTACGAGCAGTACTTC.

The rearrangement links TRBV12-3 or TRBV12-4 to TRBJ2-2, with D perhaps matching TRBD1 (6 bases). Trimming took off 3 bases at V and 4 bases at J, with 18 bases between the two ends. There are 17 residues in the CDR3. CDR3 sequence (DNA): TGTGCCAGCAGTTTTGGGGCGTTAACAGGGCTCACCGGGGAGCTGTTTTTT. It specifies CASSFGALTGLTGELFF.

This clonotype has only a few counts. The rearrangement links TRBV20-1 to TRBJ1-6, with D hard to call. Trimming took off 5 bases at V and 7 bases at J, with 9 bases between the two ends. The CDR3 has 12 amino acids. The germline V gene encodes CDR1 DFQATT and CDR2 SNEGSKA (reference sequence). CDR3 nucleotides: TGCAGTGCTCTTGACCTGAATTCACCCCTCCACTTT. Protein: CSALDLNSPLHF.

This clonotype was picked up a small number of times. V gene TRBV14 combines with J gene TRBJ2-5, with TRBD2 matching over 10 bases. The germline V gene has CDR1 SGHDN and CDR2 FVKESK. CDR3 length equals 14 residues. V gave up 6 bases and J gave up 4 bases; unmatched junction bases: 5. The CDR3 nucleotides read TGTGCCAGCAGATCTAGCGGGGGAGGAGAGACCCAGTACTTC. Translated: CASRSSGGGETQYF.